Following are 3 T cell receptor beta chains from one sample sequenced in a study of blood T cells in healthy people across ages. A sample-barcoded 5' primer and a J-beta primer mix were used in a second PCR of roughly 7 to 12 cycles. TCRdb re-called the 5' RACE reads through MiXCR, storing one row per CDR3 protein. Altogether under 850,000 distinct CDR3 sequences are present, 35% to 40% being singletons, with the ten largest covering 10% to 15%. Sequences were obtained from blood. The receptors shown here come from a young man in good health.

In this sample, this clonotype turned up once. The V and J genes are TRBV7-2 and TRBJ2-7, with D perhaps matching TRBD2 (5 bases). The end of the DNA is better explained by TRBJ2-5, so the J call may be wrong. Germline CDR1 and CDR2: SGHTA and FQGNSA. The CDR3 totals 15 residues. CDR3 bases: TGTGCCAGCAGCTTAGAAGCCTCCACCGGGAAGACCCAGTACTTC. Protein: CASSLEASTGKTQYF.

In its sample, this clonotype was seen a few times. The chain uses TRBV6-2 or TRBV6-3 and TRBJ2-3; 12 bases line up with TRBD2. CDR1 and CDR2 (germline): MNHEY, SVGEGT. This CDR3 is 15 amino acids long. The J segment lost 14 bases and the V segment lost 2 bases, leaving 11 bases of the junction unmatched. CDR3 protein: CASSYEPLAGGSPYF. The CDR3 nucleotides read TGTGCCAGCAGTTACGAGCCACTAGCGGGGGGATCTCCGTATTTT.

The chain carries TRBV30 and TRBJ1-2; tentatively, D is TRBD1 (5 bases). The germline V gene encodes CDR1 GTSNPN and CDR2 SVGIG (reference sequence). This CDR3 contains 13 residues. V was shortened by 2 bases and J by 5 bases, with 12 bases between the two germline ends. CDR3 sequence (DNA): TGTGCCTGGAGTCCAGGGTGGGGGTATGGCTACACCTTC. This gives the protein CAWSPGWGYGYTF.